The present T cell receptor (beta chain) was sequenced within a study of regulatory T cells in long-lasting Graves disease (dated by TCRdb to the early 2020s). About the full investigation: Antithyroid drugs had been taken for less than 3 months by newly diagnosed Graves' disease patients. Persistent Graves' disease patients were compared with newly diagnosed Graves' disease patients by peripheral blood TCR sequencing and RNA sequencing. The study was conducted in China and was registered as a clinical trial. A total of 33 samples underwent TCR sequencing, from roughly 13 patients with persistent Graves' disease and some 20 patients with newly diagnosed Graves' disease. The investigation overall reported the following: Persistent patients shared more public clonotypes among themselves (around 3,000) than newly diagnosed patients did (roughly 910). The authors acknowledged the small sample size as a limitation that may reduce accuracy. Only the TCR beta chain was sequenced and analyzed. Lower TCR Shannon entropy and fewer highly expanded clones were observed in persistent Graves' disease patients than in newly diagnosed patients, which suggested clonal expansion. Only peripheral blood was studied, because thyroid tissue, the primary lesion, was inaccessible.

Notes on this clonotype: This receptor's antigen is unknown. No base quality information exists; no much larger clone differs at one position.

Explained via the paper, the time point label denotes: newly diagnosed GD, antithyroid drugs for less than 3 months. For both TCR sequencing and RNA sequencing, RNA was extracted from PBMCs using TRIzol. Graves' disease was diagnosed according to American Thyroid Association guidelines. The patients came from an endocrinology department in Xi'an, China. Each patient gave 8.5 to 9.5 milliliters of peripheral blood, collected in an EDTA anticoagulant tube. PBMCs were isolated by Ficoll Paque Plus density gradient separation without further T cell sorting. RNA quality was checked with an Agilent 2100 Bioanalyzer and agarose gel, and concentration with a NanoDrop 2000. Preparation of the library involved multiplex PCR. Sequencer: Illumina HiSeq 4000. TCR beta libraries were built with iRepertoire HTBI primers and Arm-PCR amplification of CDR3 regions. PCR products were gel purified before sequencing. The study's processing was this. Across samples, fewer than 70 TRBV and roughly 15 TRBJ segments were identified and used for gene usage analysis of CDR3 amino acid clonotypes. COPE and FqMerger were used to merge filtered high-quality paired reads into contigs. BLAST was used to align contigs to IMGT TRBV, TRBD and TRBJ reference genes, with CDR3 defined following IMGT. Highly expanded clones were defined as clonotypes with a frequency above 0.1%. Repertoire diversity was measured by Shannon entropy, and V-J evenness by the Gini coefficient. A clonotype found in more than one individual was treated as public. The public sequencing data were trimmed at Q25 with fastp and processed into clonotypes with MiXCR by TCRdb, which kept only in-frame beta chains. Rows are combined by CDR3 protein, so each entry shows the most common genes and DNA. TCRdb assigned the V and J calls; the authors' analysis was not used. Present in this sample are about 530,000 distinct CDR3 sequences, around 16% of which were seen just once. The top ten constitute approximately 25% of the sample.

Separately, the same data were catalogued under a study of T cells in Graves' hyperthyroidism and ophthalmopathy. As described in the second report: Stable Graves' hyperthyroidism was defined as no progression to ophthalmopathy during 18 months of follow-up. Hyperthyroidism patients were newly diagnosed, with disease duration under 2 months, and aged 18 to 65 years. Patients with uncontrolled infections, other autoimmune diseases, pregnancy or lactation were excluded. Diagnoses were based on clinical symptoms, serum thyroxine and TRAb, thyroid ultrasound and orbital computed tomography. A first-round RT-PCR of the TCR CDR3 used the HTBI primer set with the Qiagen OneStep RT-PCR kit. Most expanded thyroid clonotypes (frequency above 0.001) were also detected in blood, suggesting blood repertoires may reflect thyroid immune responses. Ophthalmopathy was separated from stable hyperthyroidism by a 13 V-J signature model, with about 86% sensitivity and around 81% specificity obtained in cross-validation and 80%/75% obtained in testing. During validation, the model predicted progression to ophthalmopathy a median of around six months ahead of onset, with around 71% sensitivity and almost 75% specificity. A discovery cohort of 95 to 100 patients, 43 with Graves' ophthalmopathy and under 60 with stable Graves' hyperthyroidism, was used to find distinguishing TCR V-J signatures. Prospective prediction of ophthalmopathy was tested in an independent validation cohort consisting of about 19 hyperthyroidism patients and approximately 16 patients who later progressed to ophthalmopathy. The roughly 91 discovery patients were randomly split 7:3 into training and test sets. Thyroid tissue and blood T-cell repertoires from several Graves' hyperthyroidism patients were also compared in the study. After sampling, hyperthyroidism patients received methimazole starting at 30 mg daily, and ophthalmopathy patients received high-dose intravenous methylprednisolone. A second multiplex PCR round built the libraries, followed by size selection and purification. Libraries were sequenced paired-end with 100 bp reads on an Illumina HiSeq2000. SOAPnuke was used to process the raw data, throwing out any read that contained adapters or uncalled bases, had a mean Phred below 15, or lacked an exact constant-primer or identifier match. High-quality paired reads were merged with COPE v1.2.5, and unique nucleotide sequences were defined as clonotypes. MiTCR v1.1 was used to align clonotypes to the IMGT TRBV, TRBD and TRBJ reference segments. The analysis included only V-J combinations with a frequency above 0.0001, which together covered around 99% of the repertoires. The TCS score was defined as the ratio of F50 (clonal expansion) to E x V (chaos), calculated using BLOSUM62-based TCRdist between CDR3 peptides within each V-J. Welch's t-statistics and random forest reduced 500 to 550 V-J features to 13, which were used in a naive Bayes classifier (R e1071). Sample size was not statistically predetermined, and blinding of investigators to group allocation was not performed. TCR Vbeta CDR3 sequencing of around 130 peripheral blood samples (over 40 ophthalmopathy, over 70 hyperthyroidism and approximately 17 progressor patients) is reported in the paper.

The starting material was peripheral blood mononuclear cells (PBMCs), obtained at new diagnosis, from a patient treated with antithyroid drugs. The TCR was taken from a woman aged 40-65 years with Graves disease. Donor details come from another sample of the same person, matched by shared clones.

The nucleotide sequence reads as follows: TGCAGTGCTAGAGAGGGGGGCGGTAATTCACCCCTCCACTTT. This encodes CSAREGGGNSPLHF. The chain is made from TRBV20-1 and TRBJ1-6; a weak D assignment points to TRBD1 (6 bases agree). V is clipped by 0 bases and J by 6 bases, and the sequence between their germline boundaries is 9 bases long. The CDR3 starts with the cysteine, ends with the phenylalanine, and has 14 residues. This entry keeps only the CDR3 DNA: 42 bases, framed from base 1. In the germline V gene (reference sequence), CDR1 corresponds to DFQATT and CDR2 to SNEGSKA.